A single sample is the source of the 4 T cell receptor beta chains below, sequenced in a study of blood T cell repertoires in COVID-19. The data were produced by immunoSEQ multiplex PCR, yet TCRdb's version contains in-frame clones alone and is incomplete. The sample has about 180,000 clones; 65% to 90% are singletons. Sequencing used peripheral blood. These TCRs come from a man in his fifties or sixties with active or convalescent COVID-19.

The gene calls are TRBV25-1 and TRBJ2-7, with D maybe TRBD2 (6 bases). Per the germline V gene, CDR1 is MGHDK and CDR2 is SYGVNS. The CDR3 loop spans 14 amino acids. V was pared by 1 base and J by 4 bases, with 11 bases between. CDR3 DNA: TGTGCCAGCAGTGAATCGGGCGGGGTTTACGAGCAGTACTTC. Protein: CASSESGGVYEQYF.

Here the CDR3 reads CASRETSGRMDEQFF. CDR3 nucleotide sequence: TGCGCCAGCAGAGAGACTAGCGGGAGAATGGATGAGCAGTTCTTC. The chain links TRBV5-1 to TRBJ2-1; 12 nucleotides match TRBD2. CDR3 size: 15 residues. CDR1 is SGHRS, CDR2 YFSETQ, per germline. J lost 8 bases, V lost 5 bases, and 8 bases had no gene match.

Written as DNA, the CDR3 is TGCGCCAGCAGCACTACAGGGGGCAATGAGCAGTTCTTC. This gives the protein CASSTTGGNEQFF. V gene TRBV5-1 combines with J gene TRBJ2-1; 8 bases fit TRBD1. V dropped 4 bases and J dropped 6; count of bases not matched to a gene: 3. The germline V gene has CDR1 SGHRS and CDR2 YFSETQ. The CDR3 is 13 residues long.

This clone was detected only a few times. The rearrangement joins TRBV3-1 (or the pseudogene TRBV3-2) to TRBJ2-2; a possible D gene is TRBD2 (6 bases). The germline V gene has CDR1 LGHDT and CDR2 YNNKEL (reference sequence). The V end lost 3 bases, the J end lost 0 bases, and 11 bases lay between the germline ends. The CDR3 loop spans 16 amino acids. The CDR3 spells CASSQAGLANTGELFF. CDR3 sequence (DNA): TGTGCCAGCAGCCAGGCGGGACTGGCGAACACCGGGGAGCTGTTTTTT.